What follows are 27 T cell receptor beta chains derived from one specimen sequenced in a study of T cell responses to AZD1222 COVID-19 vaccine. Sequenced by immunoSEQ multiplex PCR; TCRdb stores in-frame clones only, minus some. The table includes 100,000 to 150,000 clones, around 90% detected once. The sequencing here drew on peripheral blood, taken on day 0 of AZD1222 vaccination. The receptors were sampled from an adult in good health.

This clone was recorded a few times. The chain joins TRBV30 to TRBJ1-4; D may be TRBD1 (5 bases). This CDR3 is 12 amino acids long. CDR1 GTSNPN and CDR2 SVGIG come from the germline V gene (reference sequence). Between the trimmed V and J ends, which lost 6 bases and 8 bases, there was a span of 13 bases. In nucleotides, the CDR3 is TGTGCCTGCCTAAAGGGGATGGAAAAACTGTTTTTT. Amino acid sequence: CACLKGMEKLFF.

The gene calls are TRBV5-4 and TRBJ1-6; perhaps TRBD1 as D (5 bases). The V gene's germline CDR1 is SGHNT and CDR2 YYREEE (reference sequence). Trimming left V 1 base short and J 10 bases short, with 12 bases between. This CDR3 spans 14 amino acids. The CDR3 protein is CASSLKQVGSPLHF. DNA for the CDR3: TGTGCCAGCAGCTTGAAACAGGTCGGGTCACCCCTCCACTTT. Full variable domain (missing parts from reference TRBV5-4 and TRBJ1-6): ETGVTQSPTHLIKTRGQQVTLRCSSQSGHNTVSWYQQALGQGPQFIFQYYREEENGRGNFPPRFSGLQFPNYSSELNVNALELDDSALYLCASSLKQVGSPLHFGNGTRLTVT.

The CDR3 coding sequence is TGCAGTGCACAGAAAGGGGAGACCCAGTACTTC. Its translation: CSAQKGETQYF. The chain employs TRBV20-1 and TRBJ2-5; no definite D call. The CDR3 extends over 11 amino acids. With 6 bases removed from V and 5 bases from J, the gap between germline ends came to 10 bases. Germline V lookup: CDR1 DFQATT, CDR2 SNEGSKA (reference sequence).

The chain recombines TRBV5-1 with TRBJ1-2; tentatively, D is TRBD1 (5 bases). V was cut by 1 base and J by 5 bases, with 15 bases left in between. Germline CDR1 reads SGHRS; CDR2 reads YFSETQ. This CDR3 has 15 residues. The CDR3 loop is CASSLRGRHPYGYTF. The CDR3 DNA reads TGCGCCAGCAGCTTGAGGGGTCGGCACCCTTATGGCTACACCTTC.

This rearrangement joins TRBV6-6 to TRBJ1-6; D is possibly TRBD1 (5 bases). The germline gives CDR1 MNHNY, CDR2 SVGAGI (reference sequence). V was cut by 2 bases and J by 10 bases, with 12 bases left in between. The CDR3 has 14 amino acids. The CDR3 is CASSYGREGSPLHF. The CDR3 DNA reads TGTGCCAGCAGTTACGGCAGGGAGGGGTCACCCCTCCACTTT.

This chain links TRBV2 with TRBJ1-6; TRBD1 matches at 7 bases. The CDR3 sequence is 14 residues long. The V gene's germline CDR1 is SNHLY and CDR2 FYNNEI. Trimming at V came to 10 bases and at J to 4 bases, leaving 7 bases not matched to a gene. In DNA, the CDR3 is TGTGCCATCGGACAGGACTTATATAATTCACCCCTCCACTTT. Translated: CAIGQDLYNSPLHF.

The chain uses TRBV2 and TRBJ2-3, with TRBD1 matching over 8 bases. Germline V gene data show CDR1 as SNHLY and CDR2 as FYNNEI. The trim removed 4 bases at V and 1 base at J, leaving 4 bases unmatched. The CDR3 totals 15 residues. The CDR3, as DNA: TGTGCCAGCAGTGGAGACAGGGGAGGCACAGATACGCAGTATTTT. This codes for CASSGDRGGTDTQYF.

This clone was seen a single time. This chain connects TRBV19 to TRBJ2-2; no firm D call. CDR3 length: 14 residues. Deletions cut 0 bases from V and 6 bases from J, with 8 bases between. Germline CDR1 and CDR2: LNHDA and SQIVND (reference sequence). The CDR3 DNA is TGTGCCAGTAGTATAGATAGGGTCCCCGGGGAGCTGTTTTTT. Its protein product is CASSIDRVPGELFF.

The V gene is TRBV6-5, the J gene TRBJ1-4, with a possible D match to TRBD1 (5 bases). CDR1 and CDR2 from the germline V gene are MNHEY and SVGAGI. This CDR3 region has 14 residues. Trimming removed 7 bases from V and 5 bases from J, with 14 bases in between. The CDR3 is CASTNGGTNEKLFF. For the CDR3, the DNA is TGTGCCAGCACAAACGGGGGAACCAATGAAAAACTGTTTTTT.

The chain joins TRBV27 to TRBJ2-5, with TRBD1 as a possible D gene (6 bases). CDR1 is MNHEY, CDR2 SMNVEV, per germline (reference sequence). With 7 bases removed from V and 7 bases from J, the gap between germline ends came to 19 bases. The CDR3 contains 14 residues. Here the CDR3 reads CASTPLGGGGTQYF. Written as DNA, the CDR3 is TGTGCCAGCACCCCACTTGGTGGGGGCGGGACCCAGTACTTC.

The chain couples TRBV7-2 to TRBJ1-4; D unclear. There are 14 residues in the CDR3. Germline V gene lookup returns CDR1 SGHTA and CDR2 FQGNSA. V lost 3 bases and J lost 8, with 13 bases in between. The CDR3 region has the DNA TGTGCCAGCAGCTTGAGGAGGGTGAGGGAAAAACTGTTTTTT. This codes for CASSLRRVREKLFF.

The chain is built from TRBV6-1 and TRBJ2-3; TRBD2 is a possible D gene (6 bases). Looked up from germline, CDR1 is MNHNS and CDR2 is SASEGT. This CDR3 spans 17 amino acids. V was cut by 0 bases and J by 6 bases, with 19 bases left in between. The CDR3 DNA is TGTGCCAGCAGTGAAGCCTGGGCGGGGTCTCCCGGGGATACGCAGTATTTT. Translated: CASSEAWAGSPGDTQYF.

This chain joins TRBV7-8 and TRBJ1-4, with a possible D match to TRBD1 (6 bases). Germline loops: CDR1 SGHVS, CDR2 FQNEAQ. V lost 0 bases and J 8 bases, leaving 16 bases between the germline ends. This CDR3 contains 16 residues. CDR3 protein: CASSLASSGAREKLFF. CDR3 coding DNA: TGTGCCAGCAGCTTAGCGTCGTCGGGGGCAAGGGAAAAACTGTTTTTT.

The V gene is TRBV30, the J gene TRBJ2-5; TRBD2 might be the D (5 bases). The CDR3 runs to 13 residues. CDR1 and CDR2 (germline): GTSNPN, SVGIG (reference sequence). V lost 1 base and J 5 bases, leaving 11 bases between the germline ends. The CDR3 here is CAWSADSTETQYF. The CDR3 nucleotides read TGTGCCTGGAGTGCGGACTCGACTGAGACCCAGTACTTC.

This chain joins TRBV5-1 and TRBJ1-3; D uncertain. The CDR3 totals 17 residues. Trimming removed 0 bases from V and 0 bases from J, with 13 bases in between. Germline-derived CDR1 and CDR2 are SGHRS and YFSETQ. The CDR3 nucleotides read TGCGCCAGCAGCTTGGTTTCCCCCCAGCGCTCTGGAAACACCATATATTTT. Encoded protein: CASSLVSPQRSGNTIYF.

V is TRBV6-2 or TRBV6-3 and J is TRBJ1-2; 8 bases match TRBD1. The CDR3 length is 14 residues. Germline V gives CDR1 MNHEY, CDR2 SVGEGT. V shed 5 bases and J 4 bases; nucleotides not matched to a gene: 6. The CDR3 bases are TGTGCCAGCAGTGGACAGGGATTAGGCTATGGCTACACCTTC. Its protein is CASSGQGLGYGYTF.

CDR3 amino acids: CASTTDRGAQGTEAFF. The CDR3 DNA sequence: TGTGCCAGTACCACAGATAGGGGGGCGCAGGGCACTGAAGCTTTCTTT. The chain employs TRBV19 and TRBJ1-1; D is perhaps TRBD1 (6 bases). Germline lookup yields CDR1 LNHDA and CDR2 SQIVND (reference sequence). The ends were cut back, 7 bases at V and 4 bases at J, with 22 bases in the middle. The CDR3 runs to 16 residues. Combining the CDR3 with reference TRBV19 and TRBJ1-1 gives the whole variable domain DGGITQSPKYLFRKEGQNVTLSCEQNLNHDAMYWYRQDPGQGLRLIYYSQIVNDFQKGDIAEGYSVSREKKESFPLTVTSAQKNPTAFYLCASTTDRGAQGTEAFFGQGTRLTVV.

The chain joins TRBV3-1 (or the pseudogene TRBV3-2) to TRBJ2-2; D gene ambiguous. Germline V gene sequence: CDR1 LGHDT, CDR2 YNNKEL (reference sequence). V dropped 1 base and J dropped 3 bases, with 6 bases sitting between them. CDR3 length: 14 residues. Written as DNA, the CDR3 is TGTGCCAGCAGCCAAGCCAGGTACACCGGGGAGCTGTTTTTT. It encodes CASSQARYTGELFF.

The rearrangement uses TRBV5-4 and TRBJ2-5; a possible D gene is TRBD1 (6 bases). The CDR3 consists of 16 residues. V gave up 0 bases and J gave up 1 base, with 13 bases separating them. CDR1 and CDR2 from the germline V gene are SGHNT and YYREEE (reference sequence). The CDR3 coding sequence is TGTGCCAGCAGCTTGGCTCTGGACAGCGCCCAAGAGACCCAGTACTTC. It encodes CASSLALDSAQETQYF.

The chain employs TRBV10-3 and TRBJ1-1, with TRBD1 as a possible D gene (6 bases). The ends were cut back, 10 bases at V and 1 base at J, with 13 bases in the middle. The CDR3 sequence is 13 residues long. Germline CDR1 and CDR2: ENHRY and SYGVKD. DNA for the CDR3: TGTGCCACAGGACCGGGACAGAACACTGAAGCTTTCTTT. Protein: CATGPGQNTEAFF.

The chain recombines TRBV9 with TRBJ1-1, with 9 bases identical to TRBD1. Germline CDR1 reads SGDLS; CDR2 reads YYNGEE. The CDR3 has 13 amino acids. V gave up 4 bases and J gave up 11 bases; unmatched junction bases: 9. The DNA of the CDR3 is TGTGCCAGCAGCCCTCGACAGGGGGACGAGGCTTTCTTT. It encodes CASSPRQGDEAFF.

CDR3 coding DNA: TGTGCCAGCAGCTTAGTCCGGCTCACTGAAGCTTTCTTT. The encoded protein is CASSLVRLTEAFF. V gene TRBV7-9 combines with J gene TRBJ1-1; no clear D gene. The germline CDR1 and CDR2 sequences are SEHNR and FQNEAQ (reference sequence). CDR3 length equals 13 residues. Trimming removed 1 base at V and 4 bases at J, with 7 bases between.

The chain links TRBV7-2 to TRBJ1-6; D might be TRBD1 (5 bases). Germline CDR1 reads SGHTA; CDR2 reads FQGNSA. Between the trimmed V and J ends, which lost 5 bases and 7 bases, there was a span of 27 bases. The CDR3 runs 19 residues. The CDR3 spells CASSLRQIFREYPNSPLHF. In nucleotides, the CDR3 is TGTGCCAGCAGCCTACGACAGATTTTTAGGGAGTACCCCAATTCACCCCTCCACTTT.

The chain uses TRBV18 and TRBJ2-5, with D uncertain. The CDR3 has 11 amino acids. Trimming shortened V by 6 bases and J by 5 bases, and 7 bases separated the two germline ends. CDR1 and CDR2 (germline): KGHSH, LQKENI. CDR3 sequence reads: CASSPSETQYF. The CDR3, as DNA: TGTGCCAGCTCGCCAAGCGAGACCCAGTACTTC. The variable domain in full, completed from reference TRBV18 and TRBJ2-5, reads NAGVMQNPRHLVRRRGQEARLRCSPMKGHSHVYWYRQLPEEGLKFMVYLQKENIIDESGMPKERFSAEFPKEGPSILRIQQVVRGDSAAYFCASSPSETQYFGPGTRLLVL.

This clone has just one count. The chain has TRBV6-6 and TRBJ2-5; possibly TRBD1 or TRBD2 for D (6 bases each). The CDR3 contains 14 residues. Trimming shortened V by 6 bases and J by 4 bases, and 15 bases separated the two germline ends. The germline V gene has CDR1 MNHNY and CDR2 SVGAGI (reference sequence). CDR3 protein: CASRGGTRGETQYF. The CDR3 coding sequence is TGTGCCAGCAGAGGCGGGACAAGGGGAGAGACCCAGTACTTC.

The chain joins TRBV7-2 to TRBJ2-7; 11 bases are shared with TRBD1. The germline V gene encodes CDR1 SGHTA and CDR2 FQGNSA. CDR3 length: 15 amino acids. The junction had 7 bases not matched to a gene; V was cut back by 3 bases and J by 6 bases. This CDR3 is CASSFRDRGVGEQYF. DNA for the CDR3: TGTGCCAGCAGCTTCCGGGACAGGGGGGTCGGCGAGCAGTACTTC.

The rearrangement joins TRBV9 to TRBJ2-2, with D tentatively TRBD1 or TRBD2 (5 bases each). Trimming removed 0 bases at V and 4 bases at J, with 16 bases between. Germline-derived CDR1 and CDR2 are SGDLS and YYNGEE. The CDR3 consists of 17 residues. Here the CDR3 reads CASSVEGWGSSTGELFF. The CDR3 nucleotides read TGTGCCAGCAGCGTAGAGGGGTGGGGGAGTAGCACCGGGGAGCTGTTTTTT.